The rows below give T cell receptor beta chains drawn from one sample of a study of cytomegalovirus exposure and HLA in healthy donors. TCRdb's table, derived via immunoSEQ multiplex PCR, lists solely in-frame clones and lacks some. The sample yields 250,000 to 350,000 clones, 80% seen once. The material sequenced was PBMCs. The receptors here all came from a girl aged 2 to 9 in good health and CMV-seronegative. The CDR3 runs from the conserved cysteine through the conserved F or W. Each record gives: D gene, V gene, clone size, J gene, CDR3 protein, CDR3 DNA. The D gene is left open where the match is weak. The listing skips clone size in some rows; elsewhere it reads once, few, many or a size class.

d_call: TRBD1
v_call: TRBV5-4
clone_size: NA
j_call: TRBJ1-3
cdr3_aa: CASSFGQGGGNTIYF
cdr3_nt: TGTGCCAGCAGCTTCGGACAGGGCGGTGGAAACACCATATATTTT

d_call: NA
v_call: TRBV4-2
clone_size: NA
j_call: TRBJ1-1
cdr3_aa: CASSPKGGNTGDPLNTEAFF
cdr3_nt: TGTGCCAGCAGCCCTAAGGGGGGGAATACAGGAGATCCGTTGAACACTGAAGCTTTCTTT

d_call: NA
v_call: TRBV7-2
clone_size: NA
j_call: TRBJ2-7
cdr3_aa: CASSLEAGPYEQYF
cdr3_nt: TGTGCCAGCAGCTTAGAGGCGGGGCCCTACGAGCAGTACTTC

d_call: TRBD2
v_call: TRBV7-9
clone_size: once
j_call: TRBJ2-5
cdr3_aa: CSSSLGTSGTWETQYF
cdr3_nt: TGTTCCAGCAGCTTAGGAACTAGCGGGACGTGGGAGACCCAGTACTTC

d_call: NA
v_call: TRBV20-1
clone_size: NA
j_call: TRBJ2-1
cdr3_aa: CSASWRFF
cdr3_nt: TGCAGTGCTAGTTGGAGGTTCTTC

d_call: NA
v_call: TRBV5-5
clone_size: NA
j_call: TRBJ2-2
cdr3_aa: CASSPQGMNTGELFF
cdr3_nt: TGTGCCAGCAGCCCTCAGGGTATGAACACCGGGGAGCTGTTTTTT

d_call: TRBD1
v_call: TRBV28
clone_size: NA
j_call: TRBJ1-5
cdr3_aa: CASSRVKQGLNQPQHF
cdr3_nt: TGTGCCAGCAGCAGAGTCAAACAGGGGCTCAATCAGCCCCAGCATTTT

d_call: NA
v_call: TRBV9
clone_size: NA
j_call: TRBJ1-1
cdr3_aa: CASSVQGNTEAFF
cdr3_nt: TGTGCCAGCAGCGTTCAGGGAAACACTGAAGCTTTCTTT

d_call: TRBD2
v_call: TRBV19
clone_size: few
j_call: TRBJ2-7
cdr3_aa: CASSDKGTTYEQYF
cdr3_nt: TGTGCCAGTAGTGACAAGGGGACTACCTACGAGCAGTACTTC

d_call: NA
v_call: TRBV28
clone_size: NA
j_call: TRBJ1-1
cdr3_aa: CARGGENTEAFF
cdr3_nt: TGTGCCCGAGGAGGGGAGAACACTGAAGCTTTCTTT

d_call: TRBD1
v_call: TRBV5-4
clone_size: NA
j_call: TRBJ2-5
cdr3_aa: CASSSVGTGVSQETQYF
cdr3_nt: TGTGCCAGCAGCTCCGTCGGAACAGGGGTATCCCAAGAGACCCAGTACTTC

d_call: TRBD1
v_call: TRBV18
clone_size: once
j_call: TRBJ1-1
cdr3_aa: CASSRPGTGARAFF
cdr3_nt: TGTGCCAGCTCACGTCCCGGGACAGGGGCGCGGGCTTTCTTT

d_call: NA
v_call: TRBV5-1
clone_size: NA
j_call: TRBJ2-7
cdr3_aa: CASSLRRPRDNSYEQYF
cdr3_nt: TGCGCCAGCAGCTTGCGACGCCCCCGGGACAACTCCTACGAGCAGTACTTC

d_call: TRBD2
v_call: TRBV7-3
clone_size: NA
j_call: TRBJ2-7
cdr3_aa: CASSPQGGSNEQYF
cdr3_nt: TGTGCCAGCAGCCCCCAGGGCGGGAGTAACGAGCAGTACTTC

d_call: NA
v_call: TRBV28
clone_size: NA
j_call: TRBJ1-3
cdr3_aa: CASSFVHSGNTIYF
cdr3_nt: TGTGCCAGCAGTTTCGTACACTCTGGAAACACCATATATTTT

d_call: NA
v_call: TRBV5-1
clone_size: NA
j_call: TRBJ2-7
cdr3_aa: CASSLYSPHEQYF
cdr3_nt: TGCGCCAGCAGCTTGTACTCACCCCACGAGCAGTACTTC

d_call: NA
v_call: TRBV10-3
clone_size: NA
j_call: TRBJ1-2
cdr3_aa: CAISGGWQGYGYTF
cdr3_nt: TGTGCCATCAGTGGGGGCTGGCAGGGATATGGCTACACCTTC

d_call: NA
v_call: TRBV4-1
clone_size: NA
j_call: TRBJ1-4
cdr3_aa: CASSQRGLNEKLFF
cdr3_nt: TGCGCCAGCAGCCAGCGCGGACTTAATGAAAAACTGTTTTTT

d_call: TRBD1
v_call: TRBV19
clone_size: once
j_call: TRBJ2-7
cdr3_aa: CAGSGTGAYEQYF
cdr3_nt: TGTGCCGGATCCGGGACAGGGGCTTACGAGCAGTACTTC

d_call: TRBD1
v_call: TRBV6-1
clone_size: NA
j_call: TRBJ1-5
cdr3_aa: CASSETGTGGQPQHF
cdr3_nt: TGTGCCAGCAGTGAAACGGGGACAGGGGGCCAGCCCCAGCATTTT

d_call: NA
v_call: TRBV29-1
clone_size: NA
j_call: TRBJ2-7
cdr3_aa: CSVEGGGNEQYF
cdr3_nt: TGCAGCGTTGAAGGGGGAGGCAACGAGCAGTACTTC

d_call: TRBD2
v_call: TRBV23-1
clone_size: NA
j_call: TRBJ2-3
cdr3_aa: CANRLAGDPCDETTSTDTQYF
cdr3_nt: TGCGCCAACCGACTAGCGGGGGACCCGTGCGACGAAACCACTAGCACAGATACGCAGTATTTT

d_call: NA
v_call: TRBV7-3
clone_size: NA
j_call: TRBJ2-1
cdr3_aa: CASRPGRAYNEQFF
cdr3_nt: TGTGCCAGCCGTCCCGGGAGAGCTTACAATGAGCAGTTCTTC

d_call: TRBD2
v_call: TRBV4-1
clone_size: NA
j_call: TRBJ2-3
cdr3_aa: CASSRFSGGPSGTDTQYF
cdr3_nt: TGCGCCAGCAGCCGCTTTAGCGGGGGGCCTTCGGGCACAGATACGCAGTATTTT

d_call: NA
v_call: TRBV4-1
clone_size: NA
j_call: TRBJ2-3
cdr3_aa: CASSQVPLGSPDTQYF
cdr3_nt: TGCGCCAGCAGCCAAGTCCCCCTAGGGAGCCCAGATACGCAGTATTTT

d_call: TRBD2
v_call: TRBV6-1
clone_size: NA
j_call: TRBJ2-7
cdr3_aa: CASSGTSGSYEQYF
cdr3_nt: TGTGCCAGCAGTGGGACTAGCGGGAGCTACGAGCAGTACTTC

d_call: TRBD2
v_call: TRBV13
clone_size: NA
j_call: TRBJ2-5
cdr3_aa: CASSLVTSGRAEETQYF
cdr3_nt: TGTGCCAGCAGCTTGGTCACTAGCGGGAGGGCCGAGGAGACCCAGTACTTC

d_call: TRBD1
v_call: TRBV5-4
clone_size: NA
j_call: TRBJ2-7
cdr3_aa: CASSPTTGEGAYEQYF
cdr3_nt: TGTGCCAGCAGCCCAACTACAGGGGAAGGGGCCTACGAGCAGTACTTC

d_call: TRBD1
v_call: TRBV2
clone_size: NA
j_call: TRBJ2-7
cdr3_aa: CASRLQGGGLEQYF
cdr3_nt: TGTGCCAGCAGGTTACAGGGGGGAGGTCTCGAGCAGTACTTC

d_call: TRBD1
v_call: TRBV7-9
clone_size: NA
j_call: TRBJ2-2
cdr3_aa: CASSPRDRGNTGELFF
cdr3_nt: TGTGCCAGCAGCCCGCGGGACAGGGGGAACACCGGGGAGCTGTTTTTT

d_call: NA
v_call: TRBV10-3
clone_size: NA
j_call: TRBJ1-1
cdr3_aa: CAISGEVEAFF
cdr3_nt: TGTGCCATCAGTGGAGAGGTTGAAGCTTTCTTT

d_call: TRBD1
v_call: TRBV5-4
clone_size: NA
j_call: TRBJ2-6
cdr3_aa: CASSLVRDSSGANVLTF
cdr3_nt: TGTGCCAGCAGCTTAGTCCGGGACAGCTCTGGGGCCAACGTCCTGACTTTC

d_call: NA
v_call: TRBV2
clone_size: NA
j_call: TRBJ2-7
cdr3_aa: CASQDSYYEQYF
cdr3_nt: TGTGCCAGCCAAGACTCATACTACGAGCAGTACTTC

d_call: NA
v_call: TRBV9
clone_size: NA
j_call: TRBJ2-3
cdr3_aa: CASSVAVALESTDTQYF
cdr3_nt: TGTGCCAGCAGCGTAGCCGTGGCACTAGAATCTACAGATACGCAGTATTTT

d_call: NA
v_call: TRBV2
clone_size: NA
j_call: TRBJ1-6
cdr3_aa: CASTIFPGNSPLHF
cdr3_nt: TGTGCCAGCACCATCTTTCCGGGGAATTCACCCCTCCACTTT

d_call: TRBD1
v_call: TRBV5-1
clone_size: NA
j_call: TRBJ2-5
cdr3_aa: CASSKQGGQETQYF
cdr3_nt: TGCGCCAGCAGCAAACAGGGGGGTCAAGAGACCCAGTACTTC

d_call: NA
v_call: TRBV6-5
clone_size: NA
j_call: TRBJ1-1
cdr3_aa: CASSYSGAVDTEAFF
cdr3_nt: TGTGCCAGCAGTTACTCGGGGGCGGTGGACACTGAAGCTTTCTTT

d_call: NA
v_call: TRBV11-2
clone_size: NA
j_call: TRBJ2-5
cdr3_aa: CASSTDREETQYF
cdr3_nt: TGTGCCAGCAGCACGGACAGAGAAGAGACCCAGTACTTC

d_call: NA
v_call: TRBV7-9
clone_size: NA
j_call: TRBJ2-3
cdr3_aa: CASSLAGAVSTDTQYF
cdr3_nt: TGTGCCAGCAGCTTAGCGGGTGCGGTGAGCACAGATACGCAGTATTTT

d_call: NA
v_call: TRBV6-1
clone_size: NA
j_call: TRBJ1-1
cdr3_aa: CASSGVTTGKTEAFF
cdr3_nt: TGTGCCAGCAGTGGCGTTACGACAGGAAAGACTGAAGCTTTCTTT

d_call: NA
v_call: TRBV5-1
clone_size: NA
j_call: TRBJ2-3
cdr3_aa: CASADLRDADTQYF
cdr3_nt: TGCGCCAGCGCAGACTTGCGGGATGCAGATACGCAGTATTTT

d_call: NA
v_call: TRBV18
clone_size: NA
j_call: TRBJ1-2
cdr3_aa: CASSPLASRGSYGYTF
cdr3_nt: TGTGCCAGCTCACCCCTCGCGAGCAGGGGCTCCTATGGCTACACCTTC

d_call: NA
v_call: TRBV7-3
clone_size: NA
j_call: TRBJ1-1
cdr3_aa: CASSLHGNTEAFF
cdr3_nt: TGTGCCAGCAGCCTTCACGGGAACACTGAAGCTTTCTTT

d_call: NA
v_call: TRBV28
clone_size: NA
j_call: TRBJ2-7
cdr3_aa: CASSSGGTDEQYF
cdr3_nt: TGTGCCAGCAGTTCGGGCGGGACGGATGAGCAGTACTTC

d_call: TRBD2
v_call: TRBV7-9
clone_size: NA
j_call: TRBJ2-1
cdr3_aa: CASSLAASGRPEQFF
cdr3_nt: TGTGCCAGCAGCTTAGCGGCTAGCGGGAGGCCTGAGCAGTTCTTC

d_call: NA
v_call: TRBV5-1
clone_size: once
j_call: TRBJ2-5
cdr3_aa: CASSQGVETQYF
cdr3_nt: TGCGCCAGCAGCCAGGGTGTGGAGACCCAGTACTTC

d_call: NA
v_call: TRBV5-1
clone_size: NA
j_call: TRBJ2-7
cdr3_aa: CASSFGQYAAYEQYF
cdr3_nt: TGCGCCAGCAGCTTCGGACAGTACGCGGCCTACGAGCAGTACTTC

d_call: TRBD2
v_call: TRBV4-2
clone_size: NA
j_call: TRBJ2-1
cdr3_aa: CASSQDQAGGDEQFF
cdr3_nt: TGTGCCAGCAGCCAAGATCAAGCGGGAGGCGATGAGCAGTTCTTC

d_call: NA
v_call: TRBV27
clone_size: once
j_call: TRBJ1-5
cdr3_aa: CASSLRPGHSNQPQHF
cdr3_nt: TGTGCCAGCAGTTTACGTCCAGGACATAGCAATCAGCCCCAGCATTTT

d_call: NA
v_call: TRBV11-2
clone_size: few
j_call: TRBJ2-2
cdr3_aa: CASSFPPAATGELFF
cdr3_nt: TGTGCCAGCAGCTTTCCCCCGGCGGCCACCGGGGAGCTGTTTTTT

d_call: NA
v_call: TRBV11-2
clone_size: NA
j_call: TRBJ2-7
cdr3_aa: CASSWTGAYEQYF
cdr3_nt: TGTGCCAGCAGCTGGACGGGAGCCTACGAGCAGTACTTC

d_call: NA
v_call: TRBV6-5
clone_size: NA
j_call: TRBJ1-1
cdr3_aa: CASEAGQKNTEAFF
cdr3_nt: TGTGCCAGCGAAGCCGGACAGAAGAACACTGAAGCTTTCTTT

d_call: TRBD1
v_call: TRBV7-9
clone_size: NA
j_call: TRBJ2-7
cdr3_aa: CASSSPRQGHEQYF
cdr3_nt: TGTGCCAGCAGCTCCCCGAGACAGGGGCACGAGCAGTACTTC

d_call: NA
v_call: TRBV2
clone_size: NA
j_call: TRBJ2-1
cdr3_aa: CASLAETYNEQFF
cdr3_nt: TGTGCCAGCCTAGCAGAGACCTACAATGAGCAGTTCTTC

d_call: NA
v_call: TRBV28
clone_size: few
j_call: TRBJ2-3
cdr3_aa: CASKEGGRDTQYF
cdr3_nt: TGTGCCAGCAAAGAAGGGGGTAGGGATACGCAGTATTTT

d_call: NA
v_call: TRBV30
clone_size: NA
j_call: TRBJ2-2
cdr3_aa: CASRAPGTNTGELFF
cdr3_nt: TGTGCCTCGAGGGCTCCAGGCACGAACACCGGGGAGCTGTTTTTT

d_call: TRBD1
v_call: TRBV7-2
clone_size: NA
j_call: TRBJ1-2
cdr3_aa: CASSPGQGAGYGYTF
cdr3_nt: TGTGCCAGCAGCCCCGGACAGGGGGCGGGGTATGGCTACACCTTC